The T cell receptor (beta chain) described here comes from a study of shared clonotypes between healthy human individuals. Study background: The cohort had two women and a few men, ages 18 to 49.

All donors were Caucasian adults living in Nashville, Tennessee. The split of CD4+ cells yielded CD45RA+ naive and CD45RA-negative memory subsets. Data came from immunoSEQ multiplex PCR; TCRdb stores just in-frame clones and leaves some out. The data contain approximately 2.4 million clones, approximately 95% of them seen just once; the ten biggest clones take up over 0.1%. Per germline, CDR1 SGHRS and CDR2 YFSETQ. This CDR3 region has 13 residues. V lost 7 bases to trimming and J lost 0 bases, with 11 bases between them. The receptor was isolated from a man younger than 35 in good health. This chain links TRBV5-1 with TRBJ2-7; D ambiguous. Input material: naive CD4+ T cells sorted from blood. Subset denoted: CD45RA+ positively selected. The CDR3 reads CASRLGSSYEQYF. The CDR3 DNA reads TGCGCCAGCCGCCTGGGCAGCTCCTACGAGCAGTACTTC.